This TCR beta chain was obtained from a study of shared clonotypes between healthy human individuals. Study-wide points: In a few donors, roughly 5.2% of naive CD4 clonotypes appeared in common.

CD45RO-negative, CCR7-positively selected cells formed the naive CD8 fraction, excluding terminally differentiated effector memory CD45RA+ cells. TCRdb's table, derived via immunoSEQ multiplex PCR, lists solely in-frame clones and lacks some. Found here are about 600,000 clones, roughly 95% of them singletons; the top ten hold 0.095% to 0.12%. Regarding this clone: Antigen specificity is unknown.

The germline V and J ends were trimmed by 0 bases and 7 bases, with 10 bases remaining between them. CDR3 length: 13 amino acids. From germline, CDR1 is MGHRA and CDR2 YSYEKL. This receptor was taken from a woman in her twenties or thirties in good health. This sequence joins TRBV4-1 and TRBJ2-7; maybe TRBD1 (6 bases). Sample: naive CD8+ T cells sorted from blood. In DNA, the CDR3 is TGCGCCAGCAGCCAAGACCCTAGGGGGGAGCAGTACTTC. This sequence encodes CASSQDPRGEQYF.